Listed here is a single T cell receptor (beta chain). This clone's antigen is unknown. The sample holds no much larger clone one base away, and base qualities are not on file. CDR1 and CDR2 were assigned from the germline V gene (reference sequence) as SEHNR and FQNEAQ. Trimming leaves V shorter by 0 bases and J shorter by 2 bases, with the junction holding 10 bases beyond the gene matches. Measured from the cysteine to the phenylalanine, the CDR3 is 18 residues long. CDR3 DNA only is kept here, 54 bases in frame from base 1. The record originates from a study of technical replicates of blood from a few donors (dated by TCRdb to the late 2010s). Libraries were made using the immunoSEQ multiplex PCR assay. TCRdb re-hosts the immuneACCESS table, in-frame sequences only. Its copies lack some clones; in the studies checked, an unresolved V gene accounts for under half of them, and the cause for the rest is not known. The sample records 85,000 or so clones, 94% of which are singletons. The top ten hold under 0.3% of the sample.

This receptor chain uses TRBV7-9 and TRBJ2-5, with 9 bases in between that match TRBD2. Sample: T cells isolated from PBMCs. This TCR came from a human donor in good health. Here is the DNA: TGTGCCAGCAGCTTAGCCCAACTAAAGCGGGGGGAACAAGAGACCCAGTACTTC. Translation gives CASSLAQLKRGEQETQYF.